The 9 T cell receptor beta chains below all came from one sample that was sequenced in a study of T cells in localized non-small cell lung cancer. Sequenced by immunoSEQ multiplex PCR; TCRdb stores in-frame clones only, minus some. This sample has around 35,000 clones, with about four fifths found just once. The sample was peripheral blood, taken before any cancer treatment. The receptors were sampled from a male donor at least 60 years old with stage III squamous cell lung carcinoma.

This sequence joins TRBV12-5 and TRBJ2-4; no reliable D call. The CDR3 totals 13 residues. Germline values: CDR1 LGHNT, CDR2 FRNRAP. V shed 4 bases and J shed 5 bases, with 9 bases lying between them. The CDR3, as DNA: TGTGCTAGTGGTTCAGACACGGAAAACATTCAGTACTTC. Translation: CASGSDTENIQYF.

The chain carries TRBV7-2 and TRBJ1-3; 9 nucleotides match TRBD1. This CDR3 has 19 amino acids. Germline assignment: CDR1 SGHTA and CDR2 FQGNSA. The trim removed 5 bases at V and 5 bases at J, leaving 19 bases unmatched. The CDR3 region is CASSLYRGQGLTSRNTIYF. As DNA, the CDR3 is TGTGCCAGCAGCCTGTATCGGGGACAGGGCCTGACTAGTAGAAACACCATATATTTT.

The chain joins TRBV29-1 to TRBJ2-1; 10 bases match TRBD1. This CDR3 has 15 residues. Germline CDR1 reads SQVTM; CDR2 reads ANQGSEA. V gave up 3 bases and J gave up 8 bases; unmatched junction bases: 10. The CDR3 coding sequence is TGCAGCGTTGACCCAAAAAGGACAGGGGGGGATGAGCAGTTCTTC. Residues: CSVDPKRTGGDEQFF.

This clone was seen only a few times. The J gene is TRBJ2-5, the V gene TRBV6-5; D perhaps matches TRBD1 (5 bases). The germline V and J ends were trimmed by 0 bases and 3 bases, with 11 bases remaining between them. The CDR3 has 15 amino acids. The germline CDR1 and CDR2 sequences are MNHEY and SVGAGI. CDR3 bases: TGTGCCAGCAGTTACTCCGCTAGGGGTGAAGAGACCCAGTACTTC. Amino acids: CASSYSARGEETQYF.

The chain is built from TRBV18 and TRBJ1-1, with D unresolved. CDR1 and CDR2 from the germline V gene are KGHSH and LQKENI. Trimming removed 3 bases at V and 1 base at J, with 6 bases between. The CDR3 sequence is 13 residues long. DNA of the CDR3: TGTGCCAGCTCACCGAACAGGAACACTGAAGCTTTCTTT. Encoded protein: CASSPNRNTEAFF.

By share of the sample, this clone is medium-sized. DNA of the CDR3: TGTGCCAGTAGCCCTGACGGACAGGGAGTAAATCAGCCCCAGCATTTT. Translating gives CASSPDGQGVNQPQHF. V is TRBV19 and J is TRBJ1-5; 8 bases map to TRBD1. Germline trimming cut 6 bases from V and 4 bases from J; bases unmatched to any gene: 11. Germline lookup yields CDR1 LNHDA and CDR2 SQIVND (reference sequence). The CDR3 totals 16 residues.

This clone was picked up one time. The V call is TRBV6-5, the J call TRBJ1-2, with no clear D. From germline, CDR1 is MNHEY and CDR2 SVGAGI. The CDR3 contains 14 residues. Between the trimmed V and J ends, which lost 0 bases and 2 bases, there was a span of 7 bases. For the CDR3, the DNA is TGTGCCAGCAGTTACTCGTACGCAAACTATGGCTACACCTTC. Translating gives CASSYSYANYGYTF.

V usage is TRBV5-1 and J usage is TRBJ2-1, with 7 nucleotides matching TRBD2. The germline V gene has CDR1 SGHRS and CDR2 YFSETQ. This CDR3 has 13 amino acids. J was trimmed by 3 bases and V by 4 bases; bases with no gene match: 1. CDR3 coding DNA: TGCGCCAGCAGCCGGGACTACTACAATGAGCAGTTCTTC. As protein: CASSRDYYNEQFF.

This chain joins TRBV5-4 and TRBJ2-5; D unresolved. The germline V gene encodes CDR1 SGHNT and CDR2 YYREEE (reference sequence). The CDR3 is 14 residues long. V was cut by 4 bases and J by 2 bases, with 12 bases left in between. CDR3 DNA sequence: TGTGCCAGCAGCCTAGTGGCACGGCAAGAGACCCAGTACTTC. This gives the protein CASSLVARQETQYF.